This paragraph covers one T cell receptor beta chain sequence. The length of the CDR3 is 11 residues. The ends were cut back, 7 bases at V and 3 bases at J, with 5 bases in the middle. The germline gives CDR1 SGHRS, CDR2 YFSETQ. These data come from a study of memory CD4+ T cells and cytomegalovirus serostatus. The overall study: Healthy Belgian adult donors included about nine CMV-positive and approximately 25 CMV-negative people.

Single viable CD3+CD4+CD8-CD45RO+ cells were sorted as the memory CD4+ T cells. CD4+ T cells were isolated by positive magnetic selection. Sequencing was performed with immunoSEQ multiplex PCR; in TCRdb, only in-frame clones are kept and a portion is missing. The sample includes 25,000 to 30,000 clones, around 75% of them seen just once. The sample was memory CD4+ T cells from blood. The V gene is TRBV5-1, the J gene TRBJ2-1; D is undetermined. This TCR derives from an adult in good health and CMV-seronegative. CDR3 residues: CASASYNEQFF. The CDR3 coding sequence is TGCGCCAGCGCGAGCTACAATGAGCAGTTCTTC.